This T cell receptor (beta chain) was recovered during a study of T cell repertoires in cytomegalovirus infection. Study details: A matching HLA type, together with CMV infection, was signaled by public TCR beta signatures. Whole-study results and caveats: Dominating the ex vivo response were HLA-C-restricted CMV-specific TCR beta clonotypes.

To note about this clonotype: Its matching antigen is unknown.

TCRdb reprocessed the reads with MiXCR, giving one entry per CDR3 protein. This sample has about 900,000 distinct CDR3 sequences; less than 40% occur once, and the top ten carry 11% to 15%. The source was cultured CD8+ T cells from PBMCs, collected from culture after CMV antigen stimulation. The sequence derives from a human donor in good health (CMV status not recorded). Some clones in this sample may be carry-over from other donors' samples.

CDR3 bases: TGTGCCAGCAATGAGGCCTCTACCGGGGAGCTGTTTTTT. Translating it yields CASNEASTGELFF. The V and J genes are TRBV6-6 and TRBJ2-2; no clear D gene. This CDR3 is built from 13 residues. Germline loops: CDR1 MNHNY, CDR2 SVGAGI (reference sequence). Trimming left V 7 bases short and J 5 bases short, with 11 bases between.